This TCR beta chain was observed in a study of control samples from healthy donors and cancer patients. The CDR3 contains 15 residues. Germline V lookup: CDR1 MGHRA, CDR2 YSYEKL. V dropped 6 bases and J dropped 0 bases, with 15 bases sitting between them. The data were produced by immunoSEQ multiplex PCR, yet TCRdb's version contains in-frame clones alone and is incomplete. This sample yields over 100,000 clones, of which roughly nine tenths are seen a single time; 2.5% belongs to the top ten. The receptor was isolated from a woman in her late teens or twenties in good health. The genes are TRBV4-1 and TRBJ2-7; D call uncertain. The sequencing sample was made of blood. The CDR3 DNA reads TGCGCCAGCAGTAAGTCCATCCACAGCTCCTACGAGCAGTACTTC. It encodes CASSKSIHSSYEQYF.